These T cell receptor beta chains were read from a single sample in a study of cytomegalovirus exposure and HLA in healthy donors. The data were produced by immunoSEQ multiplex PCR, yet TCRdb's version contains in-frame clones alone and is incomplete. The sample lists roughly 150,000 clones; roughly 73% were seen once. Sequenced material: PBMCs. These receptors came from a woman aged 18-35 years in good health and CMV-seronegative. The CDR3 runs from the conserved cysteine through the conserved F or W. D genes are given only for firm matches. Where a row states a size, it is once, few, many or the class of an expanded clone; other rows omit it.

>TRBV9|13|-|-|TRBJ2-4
CASTPGSGDIQYF
TGTGCCAGCACCCCAGGTAGCGGTGACATTCAGTACTTC
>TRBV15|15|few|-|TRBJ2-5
CATSRGGGRQETQYF
TGTGCCACCAGCAGAGGCGGGGGCCGCCAAGAGACCCAGTACTTC
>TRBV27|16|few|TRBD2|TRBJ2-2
CASSPLAGSGTGELFF
TGTGCCAGCAGTCCGTTAGCGGGATCGGGCACCGGGGAGCTGTTTTTT
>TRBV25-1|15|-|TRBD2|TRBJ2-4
CASSATSGSSYIQYF
TGTGCCAGCAGTGCGACTAGCGGGAGTTCGTACATTCAGTACTTC
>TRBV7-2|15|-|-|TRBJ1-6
CASSQQGAYNSPLHF
TGCGCCAGCAGCCAACAGGGCGCCTATAATTCACCCCTCCACTTT
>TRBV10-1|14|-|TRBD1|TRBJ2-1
CASSAPGQGNEQFF
TGCGCCAGCAGTGCCCCCGGACAGGGCAATGAGCAGTTCTTC
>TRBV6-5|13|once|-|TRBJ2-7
CASHTESSYEQYF
TGTGCCAGCCATACGGAGTCATCCTACGAGCAGTACTTC
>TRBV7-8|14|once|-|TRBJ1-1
CASSLTGMNTEAFF
TGTGCCAGCAGTCTGACAGGTATGAACACTGAAGCTTTCTTT
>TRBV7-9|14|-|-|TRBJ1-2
CASSPRVRSYGYTF
TGTGCCAGCAGCCCCAGGGTGAGGAGTTATGGCTACACCTTC
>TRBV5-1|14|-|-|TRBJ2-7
CASSPLGGPYEQYF
TGCGCCAGCAGCCCCCTCGGAGGGCCCTACGAGCAGTACTTC
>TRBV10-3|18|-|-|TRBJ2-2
CAISLDSPAGVDAGELFF
TGTGCCATCAGTTTGGACAGCCCGGCGGGAGTAGATGCCGGGGAGCTGTTTTTT
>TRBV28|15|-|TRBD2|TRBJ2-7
CASSPGGGSSYEQYF
TGTGCCAGCAGTCCCGGGGGAGGGAGCTCCTACGAGCAGTACTTC